This T cell receptor (beta chain) was documented in a study of T cell responses to AZD1222 COVID-19 vaccine. Study outcomes and limitations: Clonal diversity was possibly underestimated, and white British individuals and females predominated among donors. Vaccine-associated CD4 TCRs ranged over spike, dominating at 160-218 and 743-854. Spike-specific TCR breadth and depth both grew after two AZD1222 doses.

Combined were second doses at about 4 or about 12 weeks. Germline V gene data show CDR1 as LNHDA and CDR2 as SQIVND (reference sequence). Trimming shortened V by 7 bases and J by 3 bases, and 16 bases separated the two germline ends. This CDR3 has 14 residues. About this clone itself: What it recognizes is unknown.

Produced via immunoSEQ multiplex PCR; TCRdb's table is partial and in-frame only. The repertoire holds more than 80,000 clones, with roughly 88% as singletons. The sequencing here drew on peripheral blood, taken 28 days after the second AZD1222 dose. The chain is built from TRBV19 and TRBJ2-7; a weak D match, TRBD2 (7 bases). This TCR was recovered from an adult who received the AZD1222 COVID-19 vaccine. CDR3 sequence: CASNPTGGHYEQYF. CDR3 bases: TGTGCCAGTAACCCGACGGGGGGACACTACGAGCAGTACTTC.